This T cell receptor (beta chain) was sequenced in a study of blood T cell repertoires in COVID-19. Authors' data handling: Estimation of nucleated cell counts was performed using reference gene primer amplification. Clones were read by immunoSEQ multiplex PCR, and TCRdb kept only the in-frame ones, dropping some. V and J calls and clone size are copied from that table; D and trimming were computed from the DNA. Among roughly 230,000 clones, 70% to 90% were seen once, and the ten largest hold about 7%. Enrollees, roughly 18 to 89 years old, lived in 24 US areas. The CDR3 has 13 residues. The germline V gene has CDR1 LNHDA and CDR2 SQIVND (reference sequence). V was pared by 1 base and J by 6 bases, with 9 bases between.

This clonotype was sampled from a woman aged 50 to 65 who had been exposed to COVID-19. The sequencing input was PBMCs or T cells enriched from blood (not recorded which). The V gene is TRBV19, the J gene TRBJ1-1; no clear D. This CDR3 reads CASSIARGSEAFF. The DNA of the CDR3 is TGTGCCAGTAGTATAGCCCGGGGTTCTGAAGCTTTCTTT.